These 2 T cell receptor beta chains came from one sample sequenced in a study of blood T cells in healthy people across ages (dated by TCRdb to 2015 to 2017). To prepare the library, 5' RACE was applied. Sequencing was carried out with an Illumina HiSeq 2500. A second roughly 6 to 11 cycle PCR used a sample-barcoded 5' primer and a J-beta primer mix. The public reads were run again by TCRdb, first through fastp at Q25 and then through MiXCR, and only productive beta chains were kept. All rows with the same CDR3 protein become a single entry with the most common DNA and genes. The sample has approximately 880,000 distinct CDR3 sequences on record, 48% of them singletons. The ten top clones hold around 15% of the sample. Sequenced input: blood. The receptors here all came from a man aged 30 to 45 in good health.

This chain links TRBV24-1 with TRBJ2-2; D might be TRBD2 (7 bases). The CDR3 totals 16 residues. Germline loops: CDR1 KGHDR, CDR2 SFDVKD. Trimming stripped 3 bases from V and 3 bases from J, with 13 bases between. The CDR3 nucleotides are TGTGCCACCAGTGATACGGGGGGCCGTGACACCGGGGAGCTGTTTTTT. The encoded protein is CATSDTGGRDTGELFF.

The rearrangement links TRBV20-1 to TRBJ2-1, with D perhaps matching TRBD2 (6 bases). Germline values: CDR1 DFQATT, CDR2 SNEGSKA (reference sequence). The length of the CDR3 is 13 residues. V lost 5 bases, J lost 2 bases, and 10 bases lay in between. The CDR3 sequence: CSAGDLPYNEQFF. The CDR3 DNA is TGCAGTGCTGGGGACTTACCCTACAATGAGCAGTTCTTC.